Listed below are T cell receptor beta chains from one sample, sequenced in a study of T cell changes during pregnancy in multiple sclerosis. Measured with immunoSEQ multiplex PCR; TCRdb has only the in-frame clones, and not every one. The sample consists of approximately 100,000 clones, more than 85% of them appearing once. This specimen was peripheral blood, taken in the second trimester of pregnancy. These receptors originate from a female donor with multiple sclerosis, enrolled in a pregnancy study. The CDR3 runs from the conserved cysteine through the conserved F or W. The D gene is left open where the match is weak. Clone size is stated in some rows and not others, as once, few, many or a class when expanded.

size,V,D,J,CDR3,DNA
-,TRBV5-1,TRBD2,TRBJ2-3,CASSSGLVGTDTQYF,TGCGCCAGCAGCTCCGGACTAGTTGGCACAGATACGCAGTATTTT
-,TRBV5-4,-,TRBJ1-1,CASSLGQGYTEAFF,TGTGCCAGCAGCTTGGGTCAGGGGTACACTGAAGCTTTCTTT
-,TRBV7-9,-,TRBJ2-6,CASTGSSGANVLTF,TGTGCCAGCACCGGTAGCTCTGGGGCCAACGTCCTGACTTTC
-,TRBV4-2,-,TRBJ2-1,CASSQNRDIWIASYNEQFF,TGTGCCAGCAGCCAAAACCGGGACATTTGGATAGCCTCCTACAATGAGCAGTTCTTC
-,TRBV7-9,-,TRBJ2-2,CASSSTATGELFF,TGTGCCAGCAGCTCAACAGCTACCGGGGAGCTGTTTTTT
once,TRBV7-9,TRBD2,TRBJ2-7,CASSFRLAGVDEQYF,TGTGCCAGCAGCTTCCGACTAGCGGGAGTAGACGAGCAGTACTTC
-,TRBV27,TRBD1,TRBJ2-7,CASSWTGTGGYEQYF,TGTGCCAGCAGTTGGACCGGGACAGGGGGCTACGAGCAGTACTTC
-,TRBV5-5,-,TRBJ1-1,CASSLSRHLNTEAFF,TGTGCCAGCAGCTTATCCCGACACCTGAACACTGAAGCTTTCTTT
-,TRBV7-2,TRBD2,TRBJ2-6,CASSLPRGAGANVLTF,TGTGCCAGCAGCCTCCCCCGGGGGGCTGGGGCCAACGTCCTGACTTTC
-,TRBV10-3,TRBD1,TRBJ2-7,CAISDLGQGREQYF,TGTGCCATCAGTGACTTGGGACAGGGACGCGAGCAGTACTTC
-,TRBV11-2,TRBD2,TRBJ2-7,CASSLELAGAYEQYF,TGTGCCAGCAGCTTAGAACTAGCGGGAGCCTACGAGCAGTACTTC
-,TRBV5-6,TRBD2,TRBJ2-5,CASSKVAGEGETQYF,TGTGCCAGCAGCAAGGTAGCGGGAGAGGGAGAGACCCAGTACTTC
-,TRBV7-9,-,TRBJ2-7,CASSLDVGRPEQYF,TGTGCCAGCAGCTTAGACGTGGGGCGCCCCGAGCAGTACTTC
-,TRBV19,-,TRBJ2-7,CASSLQLVAGYEQYF,TGTGCCAGTAGTTTGCAACTCGTCGCGGGCTACGAGCAGTACTTC
-,TRBV5-1,-,TRBJ1-3,CASAPGHRDQRGTIYF,TGCGCCAGCGCGCCGGGACACCGGGATCAGCGGGGCACCATATATTTT
-,TRBV19,-,TRBJ2-7,CASSSGHAYEQYF,TGTGCCAGTAGTTCCGGACACGCCTACGAGCAGTACTTC
once,TRBV2,TRBD1,TRBJ2-7,CASAGQDYEQYF,TGTGCCAGCGCTGGACAGGACTACGAGCAGTACTTC
few,TRBV6-5,TRBD1,TRBJ1-1,CASSYSGQGNTEAFF,TGTGCCAGCAGTTACTCGGGACAGGGGAACACTGAAGCTTTCTTT
-,TRBV5-1,-,TRBJ1-5,CASSQEAGRQPQHF,TGCGCCAGCAGCCAGGAGGCGGGCCGGCAGCCCCAGCATTTT
-,TRBV9,TRBD2,TRBJ2-1,CASSGVAGGPLFF,TGTGCCAGCAGCGGGGTAGCGGGAGGCCCCCTGTTCTTC
-,TRBV7-2,-,TRBJ2-7,CASSIRYSYEQYF,TGTGCCAGCAGCATACGGTATTCCTACGAGCAGTACTTC
-,TRBV19,-,TRBJ1-4,CASTIPWAAGEKLFF,TGTGCCAGTACAATCCCGTGGGCAGCGGGAGAAAAACTGTTTTTT
-,TRBV19,TRBD1,TRBJ1-1,CASSLGQNEAFF,TGTGCCAGTAGTCTGGGACAGAATGAAGCTTTCTTT
-,TRBV28,-,TRBJ2-3,CASSFARPGTSLF,TGTGCCAGCAGTTTTGCCAGACCCGGGACTTCCCTTTTT
-,TRBV5-6,TRBD2,TRBJ2-2,CASSLGLAVHTGELFF,TGTGCCAGCAGCTTGGGACTAGCGGTACACACCGGGGAGCTGTTTTTT
-,TRBV6-5,-,TRBJ2-1,CASGAGEQFF,TGTGCCTCAGGGGCTGGGGAGCAGTTCTTC
-,TRBV20-1,TRBD1,TRBJ2-5,CSANRGETQYF,TGCAGTGCAAACAGGGGAGAGACCCAGTACTTC
-,TRBV5-6,TRBD2,TRBJ2-3,CASPPGVAGGGDTQYF,TGTGCCAGCCCCCCGGGCGTAGCGGGAGGTGGGGATACGCAGTATTTT
-,TRBV28,-,TRBJ2-7,CASSLPQGPYEQYF,TGTGCCAGCAGTTTACCCCAGGGGCCTTACGAGCAGTACTTC
-,TRBV7-9,TRBD1,TRBJ2-7,CATKPGQGTYEQYF,TGTGCCACCAAGCCGGGACAGGGGACCTACGAGCAGTACTTC
-,TRBV7-8,TRBD2,TRBJ2-1,CASSLSLAGGANSYNEQFF,TGTGCCAGCAGCCTGAGTCTAGCGGGAGGTGCCAACTCCTACAATGAGCAGTTCTTC
few,TRBV5-5,-,TRBJ1-1,CASSLVSQGQAFF,TGTGCCAGCAGCTTGGTGTCCCAGGGCCAGGCTTTCTTT
-,TRBV5-6,-,TRBJ1-5,CASSLQGPNQPQHF,TGTGCCAGCAGCTTGCAGGGTCCAAATCAGCCCCAGCATTTT
-,TRBV5-6,-,TRBJ2-3,CASSFLGGQLLGDTQYF,TGTGCCAGCAGCTTTTTGGGCGGACAATTACTGGGGGATACGCAGTATTTT
-,TRBV27,TRBD1,TRBJ2-5,CASSLVPTGSQETQYF,TGTGCCAGCAGTTTAGTTCCGACAGGGTCCCAAGAGACCCAGTACTTC
-,TRBV5-1,TRBD1,TRBJ2-3,CASRLGQGPDTQYF,TGCGCCAGCAGGCTGGGACAGGGTCCAGATACGCAGTATTTT
-,TRBV28,-,TRBJ2-7,CASSQGGISYEQYF,TGTGCCAGCAGCCAAGGGGGTATCTCCTACGAGCAGTACTTC
-,TRBV30,TRBD1,TRBJ2-3,CAWGQGTDTQYF,TGTGCCTGGGGACAGGGGACAGATACGCAGTATTTT
few,TRBV19,-,TRBJ1-5,CASSMRDWGAQHF,TGTGCCAGTAGTATGCGAGATTGGGGGGCCCAGCATTTT
once,TRBV19,-,TRBJ2-3,CASSIGAHTQYF,TGTGCCAGTAGTATAGGAGCTCATACGCAGTATTTT
once,TRBV4-2,-,TRBJ2-6,CASSQDPTGSGGTNVLTF,TGTGCCAGCAGCCAAGATCCTACAGGGTCGGGTGGGACCAACGTCCTGACTTTC
-,TRBV29-1,TRBD1,TRBJ1-5,CSVGQGSNQPQHF,TGCAGCGTGGGACAGGGGAGCAATCAGCCCCAGCATTTT
-,TRBV27,-,TRBJ2-2,CASSPGGAGELFF,TGTGCCAGCAGTCCGGGCGGGGCCGGGGAGCTGTTTTTT
-,TRBV7-3,-,TRBJ1-1,CASSLQGWTEAFF,TGTGCCAGCAGCTTGCAGGGATGGACTGAAGCTTTCTTT
-,TRBV7-9,TRBD1,TRBJ1-4,CASSPRTGGAEKLFF,TGTGCCAGCAGCCCTAGAACAGGGGGAGCTGAAAAACTGTTTTTT
-,TRBV4-2,-,TRBJ2-3,CASNLEVSDTQYF,TGTGCCAGCAACCTCGAGGTATCAGATACGCAGTATTTT